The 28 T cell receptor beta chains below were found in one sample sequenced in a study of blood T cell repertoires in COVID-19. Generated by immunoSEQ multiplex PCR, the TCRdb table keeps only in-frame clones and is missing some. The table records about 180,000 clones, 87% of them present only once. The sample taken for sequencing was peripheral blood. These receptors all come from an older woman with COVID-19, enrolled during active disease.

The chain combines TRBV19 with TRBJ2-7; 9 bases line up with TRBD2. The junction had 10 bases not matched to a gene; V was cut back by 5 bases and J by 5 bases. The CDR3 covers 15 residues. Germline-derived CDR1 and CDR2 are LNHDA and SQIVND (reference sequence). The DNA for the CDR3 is TGTGCCAGTAGTTACGGCAGGACTAGCGTCGACGAGCAGTACTTC. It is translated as CASSYGRTSVDEQYF.

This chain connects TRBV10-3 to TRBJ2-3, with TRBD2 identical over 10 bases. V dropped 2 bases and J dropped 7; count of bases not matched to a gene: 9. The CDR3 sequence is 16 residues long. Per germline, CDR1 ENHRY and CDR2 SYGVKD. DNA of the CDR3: TGTGCCATCAGTGAGGCCCCTGGGACTAGCGTCAATACGCAGTATTTT. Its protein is CAISEAPGTSVNTQYF.

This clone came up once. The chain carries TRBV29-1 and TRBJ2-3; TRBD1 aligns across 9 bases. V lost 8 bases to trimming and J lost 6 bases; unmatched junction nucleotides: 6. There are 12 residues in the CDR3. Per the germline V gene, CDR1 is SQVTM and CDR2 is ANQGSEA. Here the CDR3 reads CSSTGTGDTQYF. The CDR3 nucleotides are TGCAGCTCAACCGGGACAGGGGATACGCAGTATTTT.

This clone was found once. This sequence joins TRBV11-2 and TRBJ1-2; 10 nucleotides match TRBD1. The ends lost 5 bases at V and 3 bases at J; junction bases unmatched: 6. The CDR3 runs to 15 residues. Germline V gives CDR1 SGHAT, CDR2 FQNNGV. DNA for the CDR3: TGTGCCAGCAGCAAGGACAGGGGGTGTGACTATGGCTACACCTTC. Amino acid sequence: CASSKDRGCDYGYTF.

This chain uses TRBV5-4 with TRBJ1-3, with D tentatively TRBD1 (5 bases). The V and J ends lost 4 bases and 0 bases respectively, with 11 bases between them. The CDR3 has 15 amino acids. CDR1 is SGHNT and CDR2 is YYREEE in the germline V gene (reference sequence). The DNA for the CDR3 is TGTGCCAGCAGCAGTGCCCAGGGCTCTGGAAACACCATATATTTT. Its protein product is CASSSAQGSGNTIYF.

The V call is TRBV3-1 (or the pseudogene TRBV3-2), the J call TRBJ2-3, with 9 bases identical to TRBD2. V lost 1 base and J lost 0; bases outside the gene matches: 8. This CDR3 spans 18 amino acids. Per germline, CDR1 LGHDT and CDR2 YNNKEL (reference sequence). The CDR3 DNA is TGTGCCAGCAGCCAAGTCGGCACTAGCGGGCCGAGCACAGATACGCAGTATTTT. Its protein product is CASSQVGTSGPSTDTQYF.

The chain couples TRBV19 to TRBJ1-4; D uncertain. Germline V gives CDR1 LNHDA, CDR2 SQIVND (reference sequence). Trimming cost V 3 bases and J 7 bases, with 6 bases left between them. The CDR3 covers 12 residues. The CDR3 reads CASSIGSEKLFF. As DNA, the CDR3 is TGTGCCAGTAGTATTGGGAGTGAAAAACTGTTTTTT.

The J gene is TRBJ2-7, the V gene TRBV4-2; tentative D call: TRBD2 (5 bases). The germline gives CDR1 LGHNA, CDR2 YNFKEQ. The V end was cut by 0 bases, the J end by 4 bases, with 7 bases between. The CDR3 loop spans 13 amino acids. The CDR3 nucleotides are TGTGCCAGCAGCCAAGATGGGAGATACGAGCAGTACTTC. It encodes CASSQDGRYEQYF.

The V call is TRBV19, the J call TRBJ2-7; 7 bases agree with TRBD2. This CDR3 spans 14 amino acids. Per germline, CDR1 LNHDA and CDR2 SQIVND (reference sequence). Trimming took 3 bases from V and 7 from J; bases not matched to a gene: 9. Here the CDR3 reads CASSIAGAAGEQYF. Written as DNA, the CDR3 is TGTGCCAGTAGTATTGCGGGAGCAGCGGGGGAGCAGTACTTC. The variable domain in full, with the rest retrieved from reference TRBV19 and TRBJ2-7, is DGGITQSPKYLFRKEGQNVTLSCEQNLNHDAMYWYRQDPGQGLRLIYYSQIVNDFQKGDIAEGYSVSREKKESFPLTVTSAQKNPTAFYLCASSIAGAAGEQYFGPGTRLTVT.

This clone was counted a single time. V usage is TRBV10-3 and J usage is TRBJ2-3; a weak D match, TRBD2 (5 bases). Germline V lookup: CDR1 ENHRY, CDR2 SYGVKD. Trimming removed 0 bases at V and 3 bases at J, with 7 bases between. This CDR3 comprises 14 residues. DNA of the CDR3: TGTGCCATCAGTGAGTCGACGGGGACAGATACGCAGTATTTT. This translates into CAISESTGTDTQYF.

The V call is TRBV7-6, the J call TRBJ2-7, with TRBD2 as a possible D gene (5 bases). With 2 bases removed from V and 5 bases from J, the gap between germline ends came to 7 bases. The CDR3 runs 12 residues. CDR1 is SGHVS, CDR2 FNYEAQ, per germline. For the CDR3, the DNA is TGTGCCAGCAGCTTATCCGGGAACGAGCAGTACTTC. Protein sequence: CASSLSGNEQYF.

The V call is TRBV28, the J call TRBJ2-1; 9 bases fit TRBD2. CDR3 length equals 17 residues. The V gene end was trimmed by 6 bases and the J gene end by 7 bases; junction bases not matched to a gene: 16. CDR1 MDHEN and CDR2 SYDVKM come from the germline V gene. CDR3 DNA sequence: TGTGCCAGCAGCCCCCCCGGGGGTAGCGGGAGAAGGAATGAGCAGTTCTTC. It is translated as CASSPPGGSGRRNEQFF.

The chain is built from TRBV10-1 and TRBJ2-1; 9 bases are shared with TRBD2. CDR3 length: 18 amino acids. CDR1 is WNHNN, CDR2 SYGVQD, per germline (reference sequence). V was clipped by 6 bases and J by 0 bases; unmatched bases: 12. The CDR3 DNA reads TGCGCCAGCAGGGGCGCTAGCGGGGAACAAAACTCCTACAATGAGCAGTTCTTC. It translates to CASRGASGEQNSYNEQFF.

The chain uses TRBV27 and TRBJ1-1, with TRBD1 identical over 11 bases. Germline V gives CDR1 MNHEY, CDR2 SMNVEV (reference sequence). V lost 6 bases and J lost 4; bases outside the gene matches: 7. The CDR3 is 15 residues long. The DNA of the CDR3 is TGTGCCAGCAGCCGGCCCGGGACAGGGGGCACTGAAGCTTTCTTT. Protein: CASSRPGTGGTEAFF.

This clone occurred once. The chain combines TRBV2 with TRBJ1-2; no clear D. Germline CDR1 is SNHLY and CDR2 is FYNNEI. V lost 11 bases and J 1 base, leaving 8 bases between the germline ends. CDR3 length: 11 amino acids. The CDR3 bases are TGTGCCGTAGGAGGTAACTATGGCTACACCTTC. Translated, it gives CAVGGNYGYTF.

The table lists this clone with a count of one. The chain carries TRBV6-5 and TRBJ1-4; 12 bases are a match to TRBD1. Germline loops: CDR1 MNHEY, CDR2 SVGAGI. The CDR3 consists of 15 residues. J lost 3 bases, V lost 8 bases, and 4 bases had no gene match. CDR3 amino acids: CASRDRGLANEKLFF. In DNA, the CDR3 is TGTGCCAGCCGGGACAGGGGGCTGGCTAATGAAAAACTGTTTTTT.

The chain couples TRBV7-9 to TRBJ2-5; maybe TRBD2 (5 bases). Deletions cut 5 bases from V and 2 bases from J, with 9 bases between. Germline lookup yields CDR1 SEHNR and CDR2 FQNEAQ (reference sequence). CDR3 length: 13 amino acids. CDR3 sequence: CASSRTPQETQYF. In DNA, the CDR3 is TGTGCCAGCAGCCGGACTCCACAAGAGACCCAGTACTTC. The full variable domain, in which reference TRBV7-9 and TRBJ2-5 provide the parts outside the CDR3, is DTGVSQNPRHKITKRGQNVTFRCDPISEHNRLYWYRQTLGQGPEFLTYFQNEAQLEKSRLLSDRFSAERPKGSFSTLEIQRTEQGDSAMYLCASSRTPQETQYFGPGTRLLVL.

The CDR3 loop is CASSLVHGVNTEAFF. In nucleotides, the CDR3 is TGTGCCAGCAGCTTAGTTCATGGAGTGAACACTGAAGCTTTCTTT. The rearrangement uses TRBV7-2 and TRBJ1-1, with D uncertain. The CDR3 spans 15 residues. Per the germline V gene, CDR1 is SGHTA and CDR2 is FQGNSA. V was pared by 1 base and J by 0 bases, with 9 bases between.

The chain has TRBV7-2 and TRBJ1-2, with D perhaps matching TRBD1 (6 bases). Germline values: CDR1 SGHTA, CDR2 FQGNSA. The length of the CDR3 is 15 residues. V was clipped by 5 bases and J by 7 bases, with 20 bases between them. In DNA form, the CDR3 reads TGTGCCAGCAGCACCGACAGGCGGCGGGGGACTGGCTACACCTTC. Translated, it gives CASSTDRRRGTGYTF.

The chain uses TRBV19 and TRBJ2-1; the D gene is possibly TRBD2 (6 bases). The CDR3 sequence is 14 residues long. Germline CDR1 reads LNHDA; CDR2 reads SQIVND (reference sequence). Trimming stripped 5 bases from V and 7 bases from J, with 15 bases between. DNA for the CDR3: TGTGCCAGTAGTTACATCGGGAGTTCAAATGAGCAGTTCTTC. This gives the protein CASSYIGSSNEQFF.

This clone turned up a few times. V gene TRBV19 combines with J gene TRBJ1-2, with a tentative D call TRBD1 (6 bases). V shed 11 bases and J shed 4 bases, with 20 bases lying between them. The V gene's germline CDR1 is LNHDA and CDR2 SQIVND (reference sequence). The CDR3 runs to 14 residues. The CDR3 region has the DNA TGTGCCGGCGCGAGCGAAGGGGGTGGCTATGGCTACACCTTC. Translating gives CAGASEGGGYGYTF.

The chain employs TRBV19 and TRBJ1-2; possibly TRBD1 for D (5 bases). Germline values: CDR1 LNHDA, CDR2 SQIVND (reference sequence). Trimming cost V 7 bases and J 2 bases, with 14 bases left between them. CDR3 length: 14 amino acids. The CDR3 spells CASKSGGENYGYTF. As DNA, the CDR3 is TGTGCCAGTAAATCCGGAGGGGAAAACTATGGCTACACCTTC.

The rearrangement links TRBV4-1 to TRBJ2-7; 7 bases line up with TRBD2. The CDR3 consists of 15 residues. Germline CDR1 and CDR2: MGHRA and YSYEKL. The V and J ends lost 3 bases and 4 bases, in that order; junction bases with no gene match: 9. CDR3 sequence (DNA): TGCGCCAGCAGCCAGACAGCGGGGATTGTATACGAGCAGTACTTC. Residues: CASSQTAGIVYEQYF.

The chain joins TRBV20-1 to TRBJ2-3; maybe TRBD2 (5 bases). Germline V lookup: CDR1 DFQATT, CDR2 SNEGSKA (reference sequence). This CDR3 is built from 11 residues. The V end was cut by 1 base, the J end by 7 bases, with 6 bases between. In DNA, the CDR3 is TGCAGTGCTAGAGTAGCGAATACGCAGTATTTT. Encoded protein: CSARVANTQYF.

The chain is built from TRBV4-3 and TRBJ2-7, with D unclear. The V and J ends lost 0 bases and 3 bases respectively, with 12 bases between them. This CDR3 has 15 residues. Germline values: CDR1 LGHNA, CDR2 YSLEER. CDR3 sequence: CASSQDSTFHYEQYF. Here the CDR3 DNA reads TGCGCCAGCAGCCAAGATTCGACTTTTCACTACGAGCAGTACTTC.

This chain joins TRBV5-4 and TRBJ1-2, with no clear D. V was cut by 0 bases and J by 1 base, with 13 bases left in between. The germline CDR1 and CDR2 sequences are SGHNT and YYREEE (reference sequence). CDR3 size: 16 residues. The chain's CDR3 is CASSLGSGRNNYGYTF. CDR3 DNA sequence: TGTGCCAGCAGCTTGGGGTCTGGGAGGAATAACTATGGCTACACCTTC.

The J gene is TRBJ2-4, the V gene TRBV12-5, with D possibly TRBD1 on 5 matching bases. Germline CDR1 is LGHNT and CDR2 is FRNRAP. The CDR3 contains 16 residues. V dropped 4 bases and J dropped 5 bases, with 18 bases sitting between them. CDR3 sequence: CASGSTSGNGENIQYF. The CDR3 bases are TGTGCTAGTGGTTCAACATCAGGGAATGGCGAAAACATTCAGTACTTC.

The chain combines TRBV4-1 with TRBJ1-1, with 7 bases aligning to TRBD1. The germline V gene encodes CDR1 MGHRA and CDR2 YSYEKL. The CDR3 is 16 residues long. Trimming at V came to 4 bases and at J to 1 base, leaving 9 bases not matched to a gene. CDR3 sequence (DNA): TGCGCCAGCAGCCTCCTTCAGGGGGGTGGGAACACTGAAGCTTTCTTT. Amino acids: CASSLLQGGGNTEAFF.